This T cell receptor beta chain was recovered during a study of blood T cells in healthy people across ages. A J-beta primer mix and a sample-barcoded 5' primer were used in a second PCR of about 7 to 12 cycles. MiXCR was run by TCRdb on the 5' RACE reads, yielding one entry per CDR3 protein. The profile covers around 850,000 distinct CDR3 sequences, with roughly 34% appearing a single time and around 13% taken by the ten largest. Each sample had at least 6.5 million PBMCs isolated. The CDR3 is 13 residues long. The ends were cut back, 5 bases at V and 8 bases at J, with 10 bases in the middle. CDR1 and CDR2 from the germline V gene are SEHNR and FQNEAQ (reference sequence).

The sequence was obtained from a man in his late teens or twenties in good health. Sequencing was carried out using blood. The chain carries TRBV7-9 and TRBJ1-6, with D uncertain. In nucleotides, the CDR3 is TGTGCCAGCAGCCAGAGATGGGATTCACCCCTCCACTTT. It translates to CASSQRWDSPLHF.